This T cell receptor (beta chain) was found in a study of blood T cell repertoires in COVID-19. Study at large: Collection of acute and convalescent COVID-19 samples took place in the United States, Italy and Spain. The analysed material was cDNA or gDNA that came from T cells, B-cell-depleted T cells, or PBMCs.

In the study's own analysis: Quantification of nucleated cells was approximated via reference gene primer amplification. Sequenced by immunoSEQ multiplex PCR; TCRdb stores in-frame clones only, minus some. The V and J calls and clone size were taken over from that table, and D and trimming were inferred from the DNA. The sample carries about 120,000 clones, roughly 83% recorded once. This clone came up a few times. This CDR3 comprises 12 residues. Trimming removed 3 bases from V and 7 bases from J, with 9 bases in between. Germline V CDR1 and CDR2: KGHSH, LQKENI. Sequencing used peripheral blood. This TCR came from a man aged 25 to 40 with acute or convalescent COVID-19. The V call is TRBV18, the J call TRBJ1-1, with D unclear. The CDR3 DNA sequence: TGTGCCAGCTCACCCCGGAGGGATGAAGCTTTCTTT. Translated: CASSPRRDEAFF.